These 2 T cell receptor beta chains share one sample of origin, sequenced in a study of OX40 agonist ivuxolimab in advanced cancers. The assay was immunoSEQ multiplex PCR, and TCRdb's table has in-frame clones only and misses some. The data hold some 25,000 clones, with around 82% observed a single time. The sequences come from CD4+ or CD8+ T cells sorted from blood, collected in a trial of the OX40 agonist ivuxolimab. These receptors all come from an adult with an advanced solid tumor such as melanoma, head and neck, liver or kidney cancer.

The V and J genes are TRBV27 and TRBJ2-1; D not resolved. V was clipped by 3 bases and J by 0 bases, with 12 bases between them. CDR1 MNHEY and CDR2 SMNVEV come from the germline V gene (reference sequence). The CDR3 is 16 residues long. CDR3 in DNA: TGTGCCAGCAGTTTGGCCCCGGACGCCTCCTACAATGAGCAGTTCTTC. The encoded protein is CASSLAPDASYNEQFF.

This clone was observed a few times. This chain uses TRBV10-2 with TRBJ2-1; 8 bases align to TRBD2. Looked up from germline, CDR1 is WSHSY and CDR2 is SAAADI. The CDR3 is 14 amino acids. Trimming removed 8 bases from V and 5 bases from J; junction bases left unmatched: 8. CDR3 loop: CASLERGYNNEQFF. DNA for the CDR3: TGCGCCAGCCTGGAGCGGGGGTACAACAATGAGCAGTTCTTC.